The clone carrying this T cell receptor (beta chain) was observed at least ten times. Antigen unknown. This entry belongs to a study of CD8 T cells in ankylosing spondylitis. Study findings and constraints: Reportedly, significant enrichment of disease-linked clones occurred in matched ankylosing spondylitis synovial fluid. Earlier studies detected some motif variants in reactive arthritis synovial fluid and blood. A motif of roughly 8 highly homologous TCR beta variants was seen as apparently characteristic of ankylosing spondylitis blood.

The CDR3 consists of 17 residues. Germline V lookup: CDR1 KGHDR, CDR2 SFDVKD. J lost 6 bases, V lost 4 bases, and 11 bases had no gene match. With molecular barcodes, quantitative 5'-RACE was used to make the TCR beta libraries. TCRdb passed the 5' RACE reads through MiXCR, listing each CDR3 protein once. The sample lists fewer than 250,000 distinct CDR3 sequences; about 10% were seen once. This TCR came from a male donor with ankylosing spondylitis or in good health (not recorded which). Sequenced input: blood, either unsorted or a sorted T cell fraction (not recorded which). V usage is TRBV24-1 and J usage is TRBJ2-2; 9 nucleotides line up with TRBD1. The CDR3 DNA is TGTGCCACCAGTGACCCTCGTCGGACAGGGGATTCCGGGGAGCTGTTTTTT. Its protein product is CATSDPRRTGDSGELFF.